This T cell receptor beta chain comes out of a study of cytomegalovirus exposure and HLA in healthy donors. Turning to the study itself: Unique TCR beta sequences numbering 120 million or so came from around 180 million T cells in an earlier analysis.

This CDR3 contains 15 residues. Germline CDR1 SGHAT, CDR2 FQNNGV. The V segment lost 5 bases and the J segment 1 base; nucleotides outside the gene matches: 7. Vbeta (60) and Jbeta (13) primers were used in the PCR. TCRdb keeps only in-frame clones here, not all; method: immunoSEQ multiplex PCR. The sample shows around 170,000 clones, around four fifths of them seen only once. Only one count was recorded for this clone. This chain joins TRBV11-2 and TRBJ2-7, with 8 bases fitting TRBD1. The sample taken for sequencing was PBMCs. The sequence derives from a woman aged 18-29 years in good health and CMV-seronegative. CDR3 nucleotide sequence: TGTGCCAGCAGCCCCCGGACAGGGAGGTCCTACGAGCAGTACTTC. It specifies CASSPRTGRSYEQYF.